These T cell receptor beta chains were read from a single sample in a study of CD8+ T cells in alopecia areata. Sequenced by immunoSEQ multiplex PCR; TCRdb stores in-frame clones only, minus some. The sample lists around 140,000 clones; 45% to 60% were seen once. The sample in question was CD4+ T cells sorted from blood, obtained at week 0. These receptors came from a human donor with alopecia areata. Both conserved end residues are part of each CDR3. The D gene is left open where the match is weak. Clone sizes are given selectively: once, few, many, or a class where the clone is expanded.

v_call: TRBV2; d_call: TRBD1; j_call: TRBJ2-4; clone_size: -; cdr3_aa: CASSWDRGMDIQYF; cdr3_nt: TGTGCCAGCAGTTGGGACAGGGGAATGGACATTCAGTACTTC
v_call: TRBV29-1; d_call: TRBD2; j_call: TRBJ2-1; clone_size: few; cdr3_aa: CSVGLALNDEQFF; cdr3_nt: TGCAGCGTTGGACTAGCTTTAAACGATGAGCAGTTCTTC
v_call: TRBV29-1; d_call: -; j_call: TRBJ2-5; clone_size: few; cdr3_aa: CSVLGTPTGETQYF; cdr3_nt: TGCAGCGTCCTAGGGACCCCCACCGGGGAGACCCAGTACTTC
v_call: TRBV7-2; d_call: TRBD1; j_call: TRBJ2-1; clone_size: few; cdr3_aa: CASSLTRTGSFNEQFF; cdr3_nt: TGTGCCAGCAGCCTAACTCGGACAGGGAGTTTCAATGAGCAGTTCTTC
v_call: TRBV5-4; d_call: TRBD1; j_call: TRBJ2-1; clone_size: -; cdr3_aa: CASSTRTGLGGNEQFF; cdr3_nt: TGTGCCAGCAGCACCCGGACAGGCTTAGGCGGCAATGAGCAGTTCTTC
v_call: TRBV14; d_call: -; j_call: TRBJ2-3; clone_size: -; cdr3_aa: CASSRRRTDTQYF; cdr3_nt: TGTGCCAGCAGCCGGAGAAGGACAGATACGCAGTATTTT
v_call: TRBV29-1; d_call: -; j_call: TRBJ2-5; clone_size: -; cdr3_aa: CSGSGTAGQETQYF; cdr3_nt: TGCAGCGGATCCGGGACAGCGGGCCAAGAGACCCAGTACTTC
v_call: TRBV29-1; d_call: -; j_call: TRBJ2-1; clone_size: -; cdr3_aa: CSVARAGSYNEQFF; cdr3_nt: TGCAGCGTCGCAAGGGCTGGTAGTTACAATGAGCAGTTCTTC
v_call: TRBV30; d_call: -; j_call: TRBJ1-4; clone_size: -; cdr3_aa: CAWSAGAREKLFF; cdr3_nt: TGTGCCTGGTCGGCCGGGGCGCGAGAAAAACTGTTTTTT
v_call: TRBV25-1; d_call: -; j_call: TRBJ1-1; clone_size: few; cdr3_aa: CASSEWRNLRTEAFF; cdr3_nt: TGTGCCAGCAGTGAATGGAGGAACCTGAGGACTGAAGCTTTCTTT
v_call: TRBV7-9; d_call: TRBD1; j_call: TRBJ1-2; clone_size: -; cdr3_aa: CASSRTDRHNYGYTF; cdr3_nt: TGTGCCAGCAGCCGGACGGACAGGCATAACTATGGCTACACCTTC
v_call: TRBV29-1; d_call: TRBD1; j_call: TRBJ2-2; clone_size: few; cdr3_aa: CSVVSGGSGELFF; cdr3_nt: TGCAGCGTTGTGTCAGGGGGATCCGGGGAGCTGTTTTTT
v_call: TRBV11-2; d_call: -; j_call: TRBJ2-5; clone_size: few; cdr3_aa: CASSLVGETQYF; cdr3_nt: TGTGCCAGCAGCTTAGTCGGAGAGACCCAGTACTTC
v_call: TRBV9; d_call: -; j_call: TRBJ1-2; clone_size: few; cdr3_aa: CASSVGSGDYGYTF; cdr3_nt: TGTGCCAGCAGCGTAGGATCCGGGGACTATGGCTACACCTTC
v_call: TRBV5-1; d_call: -; j_call: TRBJ1-1; clone_size: few; cdr3_aa: CASSLGGGDTEAFF; cdr3_nt: TGCGCCAGCAGCTTGGGCGGTGGGGACACTGAAGCTTTCTTT
v_call: TRBV6-5; d_call: TRBD1; j_call: TRBJ1-1; clone_size: -; cdr3_aa: CASSQTGMNTEAFF; cdr3_nt: TGTGCCAGCAGCCAGACAGGGATGAACACTGAAGCTTTCTTT
v_call: TRBV9; d_call: -; j_call: TRBJ2-2; clone_size: -; cdr3_aa: CASSIRVEVTGELFF; cdr3_nt: TGTGCCAGCAGCATCCGAGTTGAGGTAACCGGGGAGCTGTTTTTT
v_call: TRBV29-1; d_call: TRBD2; j_call: TRBJ2-5; clone_size: few; cdr3_aa: CSVGTSGGRLETQYF; cdr3_nt: TGCAGCGTTGGGACTAGCGGGGGCAGGTTGGAGACCCAGTACTTC
v_call: TRBV29-1; d_call: -; j_call: TRBJ2-5; clone_size: -; cdr3_aa: CSAGSGGTQYF; cdr3_nt: TGCAGCGCCGGCAGTGGCGGGACCCAGTACTTC
v_call: TRBV29-1; d_call: TRBD1; j_call: TRBJ1-1; clone_size: -; cdr3_aa: CSVEVPGGYTEAFF; cdr3_nt: TGCAGCGTTGAGGTGCCAGGGGGCTACACTGAAGCTTTCTTT
v_call: TRBV6-5; d_call: -; j_call: TRBJ1-5; clone_size: -; cdr3_aa: CASRKQGLQPQHF; cdr3_nt: TGTGCCAGCAGAAAACAGGGCCTTCAGCCCCAGCATTTT
v_call: TRBV29-1; d_call: TRBD1; j_call: TRBJ1-1; clone_size: few; cdr3_aa: CSVRGQARDTEAFF; cdr3_nt: TGCAGCGTTCGAGGACAGGCGCGCGACACTGAAGCTTTCTTT
v_call: TRBV14; d_call: -; j_call: TRBJ1-2; clone_size: -; cdr3_aa: CASSPRLTPEGYTF; cdr3_nt: TGTGCCAGCAGCCCCCGGTTGACCCCTGAGGGCTACACCTTC
v_call: TRBV29-1; d_call: TRBD1; j_call: TRBJ1-5; clone_size: few; cdr3_aa: CSVAGGSNQPQHF; cdr3_nt: TGCAGCGTTGCAGGGGGGAGCAATCAGCCCCAGCATTTT
v_call: TRBV2; d_call: -; j_call: TRBJ1-2; clone_size: -; cdr3_aa: CASSGGFGDYTF; cdr3_nt: TGTGCCAGCAGTGGTGGGTTCGGAGACTACACCTTC
v_call: TRBV27; d_call: -; j_call: TRBJ2-6; clone_size: few; cdr3_aa: CASSLSTGRPGANVLTF; cdr3_nt: TGTGCCAGCAGTTTATCGACAGGCAGACCGGGGGCCAACGTCCTGACTTTC
v_call: TRBV6-1; d_call: TRBD2; j_call: TRBJ2-3; clone_size: once; cdr3_aa: CASSTSGRTSPTQYF; cdr3_nt: TGTGCCAGCAGTACTAGCGGGAGGACGTCGCCTACGCAGTATTTT
v_call: TRBV2; d_call: TRBD2; j_call: TRBJ2-1; clone_size: few; cdr3_aa: CASSDWGAGVTYNEQFF; cdr3_nt: TGTGCCAGCAGTGATTGGGGAGCGGGAGTAACCTACAATGAGCAGTTCTTC
v_call: TRBV30; d_call: -; j_call: TRBJ2-2; clone_size: -; cdr3_aa: CAWRTNTGELFF; cdr3_nt: TGTGCCTGGAGGACCAACACCGGGGAGCTGTTTTTT
v_call: TRBV20-1; d_call: -; j_call: TRBJ2-1; clone_size: -; cdr3_aa: CSAAGRDEQFF; cdr3_nt: TGCAGTGCCGCTGGGAGAGATGAGCAGTTCTTC
v_call: TRBV6-1; d_call: -; j_call: TRBJ1-5; clone_size: -; cdr3_aa: CASSGPADSNQPQHF; cdr3_nt: TGTGCCAGCAGTGGTCCGGCAGATAGCAATCAGCCCCAGCATTTT
v_call: TRBV30; d_call: -; j_call: TRBJ1-1; clone_size: few; cdr3_aa: CAWSVLSQNTEAFF; cdr3_nt: TGTGCCTGGAGTGTTCTTAGCCAAAACACTGAAGCTTTCTTT
v_call: TRBV6-6; d_call: -; j_call: TRBJ1-1; clone_size: few; cdr3_aa: CASSSRQKNTEAFF; cdr3_nt: TGTGCCAGCAGTTCGCGCCAGAAGAACACTGAAGCTTTCTTT
v_call: TRBV7-8; d_call: -; j_call: TRBJ1-2; clone_size: -; cdr3_aa: CASSLGSLRLDYGYTF; cdr3_nt: TGTGCCAGCAGCTTAGGTTCTCTAAGGCTGGATTATGGCTACACCTTC
v_call: TRBV7-2; d_call: -; j_call: TRBJ2-3; clone_size: few; cdr3_aa: CASSAGGTGTDTQYF; cdr3_nt: TGTGCCAGCAGCGCCGGGGGAACTGGCACAGATACGCAGTATTTT
v_call: TRBV27; d_call: TRBD1; j_call: TRBJ2-2; clone_size: -; cdr3_aa: CASSLAGTGVGNTGELFF; cdr3_nt: TGTGCCAGCAGTTTAGCCGGGACAGGGGTCGGGAACACCGGGGAGCTGTTTTTT
v_call: TRBV29-1; d_call: -; j_call: TRBJ1-5; clone_size: -; cdr3_aa: CSVGEGNQPQHF; cdr3_nt: TGCAGCGTTGGAGAGGGGAATCAGCCCCAGCATTTT
v_call: TRBV27; d_call: TRBD1; j_call: TRBJ1-2; clone_size: -; cdr3_aa: CATRRTGGASYGYTF; cdr3_nt: TGTGCCACCAGAAGGACAGGCGGTGCTAGCTATGGCTACACCTTC
v_call: TRBV29-1; d_call: TRBD2; j_call: TRBJ2-3; clone_size: -; cdr3_aa: CSVGRGTSGRDTQYF; cdr3_nt: TGCAGCGTTGGCCGTGGGACTAGCGGTAGAGATACGCAGTATTTT
v_call: TRBV6-5; d_call: -; j_call: TRBJ1-5; clone_size: few; cdr3_aa: CASSRNPYSNQPQHF; cdr3_nt: TGTGCCAGCAGCCGAAACCCCTATAGCAATCAGCCCCAGCATTTT
v_call: TRBV5-4; d_call: TRBD1; j_call: TRBJ1-2; clone_size: -; cdr3_aa: CASSFVVGQGAGGYTF; cdr3_nt: TGTGCCAGCAGCTTCGTCGTCGGACAGGGGGCCGGAGGCTACACCTTC
v_call: TRBV7-7; d_call: -; j_call: TRBJ2-5; clone_size: -; cdr3_aa: CASSQEGYQETQYF; cdr3_nt: TGTGCTAGCAGCCAAGAGGGGTACCAAGAGACCCAGTACTTC
v_call: TRBV29-1; d_call: -; j_call: TRBJ2-5; clone_size: few; cdr3_aa: CSVFQETQYF; cdr3_nt: TGCAGCGTTTTTCAAGAGACCCAGTACTTC
v_call: TRBV4-2; d_call: TRBD2; j_call: TRBJ2-7; clone_size: -; cdr3_aa: CASSPGLGDYEQYF; cdr3_nt: TGTGCCAGCAGCCCGGGACTAGGGGATTACGAGCAGTACTTC
v_call: TRBV15; d_call: -; j_call: TRBJ2-5; clone_size: -; cdr3_aa: CATSRGRRDGETQYF; cdr3_nt: TGTGCCACCAGCAGAGGGAGGAGGGACGGAGAGACCCAGTACTTC
v_call: TRBV4-3; d_call: TRBD1; j_call: TRBJ1-2; clone_size: -; cdr3_aa: CASSQQGAGYGYTF; cdr3_nt: TGCGCCAGCAGCCAACAGGGGGCAGGATATGGCTACACCTTC
v_call: TRBV2; d_call: TRBD2; j_call: TRBJ2-7; clone_size: -; cdr3_aa: CASRWREGGEQYF; cdr3_nt: TGTGCCAGCAGATGGCGGGAGGGTGGGGAGCAGTACTTC
v_call: TRBV7-9; d_call: -; j_call: TRBJ2-7; clone_size: -; cdr3_aa: CASSLGQDGEQYF; cdr3_nt: TGTGCCAGCAGCTTAGGCCAGGATGGGGAGCAGTACTTC
v_call: TRBV19; d_call: -; j_call: TRBJ2-4; clone_size: -; cdr3_aa: CASTALAKNIQYF; cdr3_nt: TGTGCCAGTACGGCCCTAGCCAAAAACATTCAGTACTTC
v_call: TRBV6-5; d_call: -; j_call: TRBJ1-2; clone_size: -; cdr3_aa: CASSQRTRLGYTF; cdr3_nt: TGTGCCAGCAGCCAGAGAACCCGTCTGGGTTACACCTTC
v_call: TRBV29-1; d_call: -; j_call: TRBJ2-7; clone_size: -; cdr3_aa: CSVGGAPYEQYF; cdr3_nt: TGCAGCGTTGGAGGAGCCCCCTACGAGCAGTACTTC
v_call: TRBV2; d_call: -; j_call: TRBJ2-7; clone_size: few; cdr3_aa: CASSAGYSYEQYF; cdr3_nt: TGTGCCAGCAGTGCCGGGTATTCCTACGAGCAGTACTTC
v_call: TRBV5-1; d_call: TRBD2; j_call: TRBJ2-3; clone_size: -; cdr3_aa: CASRKEVAGVTDTQYF; cdr3_nt: TGCGCCAGTCGCAAAGAAGTAGCGGGTGTGACAGATACGCAGTATTTT
v_call: TRBV30; d_call: TRBD2; j_call: TRBJ2-1; clone_size: few; cdr3_aa: CAWSVSGLAGRQFF; cdr3_nt: TGTGCCTGGAGTGTATCAGGACTAGCGGGAAGACAGTTCTTC
v_call: TRBV28; d_call: TRBD1; j_call: TRBJ1-6; clone_size: -; cdr3_aa: CASRPFRTGLNSPLHF; cdr3_nt: TGTGCCAGCAGGCCCTTTCGGACAGGACTTAATTCACCCCTCCACTTT
v_call: TRBV5-1; d_call: TRBD1; j_call: TRBJ2-7; clone_size: -; cdr3_aa: CASSQGQASYEQYF; cdr3_nt: TGCGCCAGCAGCCAGGGACAGGCGTCGTACGAGCAGTACTTC
v_call: TRBV6-5; d_call: -; j_call: TRBJ2-6; clone_size: -; cdr3_aa: CASSPFLLGANVLTF; cdr3_nt: TGTGCCAGCAGCCCCTTTCTGCTAGGGGCCAACGTCCTGACTTTC
v_call: TRBV11-2; d_call: TRBD1; j_call: TRBJ2-2; clone_size: few; cdr3_aa: CASSLGQSNTGELFF; cdr3_nt: TGTGCCAGCAGCCTGGGACAGTCGAACACCGGGGAGCTGTTTTTT
v_call: TRBV6-5; d_call: -; j_call: TRBJ2-1; clone_size: -; cdr3_aa: CASSIGRRDEQFF; cdr3_nt: TGTGCCAGCAGTATCGGTAGGCGGGACGAGCAGTTCTTC
v_call: TRBV28; d_call: -; j_call: TRBJ1-2; clone_size: once; cdr3_aa: CASRLTAYGYTF; cdr3_nt: TGTGCCAGCAGGCTTACCGCCTATGGCTACACCTTC